These 2 T cell receptor beta chains came from one sample sequenced in a study of CXCR3-negative and CXCR3-positive naive CD8 T cells (dated by TCRdb to about 2019). Data came from a NextSeq 550. The Human TCR Profiling Kit (MiLaboratory) was used to make UMI-labeled 5' RACE TRB cDNA libraries. TCRdb reprocessed the reads; each CDR3 protein sequence makes one entry, and DNA is unavailable. This sample's table has entries for around 120,000 distinct CDR3 sequences. The ten largest make up about 0.62% of the sample. What the research found in general, with its limitations: Compared with CXCR3-negative naive cells, CXCR3-positive naive cells had TRB CDR3s with higher hydrophobicity (lower Kidera factor 4), lower energy, and higher strength and volume indices.

These receptors' targets are unknown. Sequencing was done on a sample of naive CXCR3+ CD8+ T cells from blood. The cell subset or site label for this specimen denotes: CD45RO-CCR7+CD27+CD95- naive CD8+ T cells expressing CXCR3 (TNR3+). These receptors originate from a human donor in good health. Some clones in this sample may be carry-over from other donors' samples.

The genes are TRBV4-3 and TRBJ1-2. The CDR3 consists of 15 residues. Germline loops: CDR1 LGHNA, CDR2 YSLEER. CDR3 protein: CASSQGGGAAYGYTF.

This chain connects TRBV27 to TRBJ1-1; TCRdb reports TRBD1, a call that lacks DNA to check it against. The CDR3 consists of 15 residues. CDR1 MNHEY and CDR2 SMNVEV come from the germline V gene (reference sequence). The chain's CDR3 is CASSLQGGANTEAFF.